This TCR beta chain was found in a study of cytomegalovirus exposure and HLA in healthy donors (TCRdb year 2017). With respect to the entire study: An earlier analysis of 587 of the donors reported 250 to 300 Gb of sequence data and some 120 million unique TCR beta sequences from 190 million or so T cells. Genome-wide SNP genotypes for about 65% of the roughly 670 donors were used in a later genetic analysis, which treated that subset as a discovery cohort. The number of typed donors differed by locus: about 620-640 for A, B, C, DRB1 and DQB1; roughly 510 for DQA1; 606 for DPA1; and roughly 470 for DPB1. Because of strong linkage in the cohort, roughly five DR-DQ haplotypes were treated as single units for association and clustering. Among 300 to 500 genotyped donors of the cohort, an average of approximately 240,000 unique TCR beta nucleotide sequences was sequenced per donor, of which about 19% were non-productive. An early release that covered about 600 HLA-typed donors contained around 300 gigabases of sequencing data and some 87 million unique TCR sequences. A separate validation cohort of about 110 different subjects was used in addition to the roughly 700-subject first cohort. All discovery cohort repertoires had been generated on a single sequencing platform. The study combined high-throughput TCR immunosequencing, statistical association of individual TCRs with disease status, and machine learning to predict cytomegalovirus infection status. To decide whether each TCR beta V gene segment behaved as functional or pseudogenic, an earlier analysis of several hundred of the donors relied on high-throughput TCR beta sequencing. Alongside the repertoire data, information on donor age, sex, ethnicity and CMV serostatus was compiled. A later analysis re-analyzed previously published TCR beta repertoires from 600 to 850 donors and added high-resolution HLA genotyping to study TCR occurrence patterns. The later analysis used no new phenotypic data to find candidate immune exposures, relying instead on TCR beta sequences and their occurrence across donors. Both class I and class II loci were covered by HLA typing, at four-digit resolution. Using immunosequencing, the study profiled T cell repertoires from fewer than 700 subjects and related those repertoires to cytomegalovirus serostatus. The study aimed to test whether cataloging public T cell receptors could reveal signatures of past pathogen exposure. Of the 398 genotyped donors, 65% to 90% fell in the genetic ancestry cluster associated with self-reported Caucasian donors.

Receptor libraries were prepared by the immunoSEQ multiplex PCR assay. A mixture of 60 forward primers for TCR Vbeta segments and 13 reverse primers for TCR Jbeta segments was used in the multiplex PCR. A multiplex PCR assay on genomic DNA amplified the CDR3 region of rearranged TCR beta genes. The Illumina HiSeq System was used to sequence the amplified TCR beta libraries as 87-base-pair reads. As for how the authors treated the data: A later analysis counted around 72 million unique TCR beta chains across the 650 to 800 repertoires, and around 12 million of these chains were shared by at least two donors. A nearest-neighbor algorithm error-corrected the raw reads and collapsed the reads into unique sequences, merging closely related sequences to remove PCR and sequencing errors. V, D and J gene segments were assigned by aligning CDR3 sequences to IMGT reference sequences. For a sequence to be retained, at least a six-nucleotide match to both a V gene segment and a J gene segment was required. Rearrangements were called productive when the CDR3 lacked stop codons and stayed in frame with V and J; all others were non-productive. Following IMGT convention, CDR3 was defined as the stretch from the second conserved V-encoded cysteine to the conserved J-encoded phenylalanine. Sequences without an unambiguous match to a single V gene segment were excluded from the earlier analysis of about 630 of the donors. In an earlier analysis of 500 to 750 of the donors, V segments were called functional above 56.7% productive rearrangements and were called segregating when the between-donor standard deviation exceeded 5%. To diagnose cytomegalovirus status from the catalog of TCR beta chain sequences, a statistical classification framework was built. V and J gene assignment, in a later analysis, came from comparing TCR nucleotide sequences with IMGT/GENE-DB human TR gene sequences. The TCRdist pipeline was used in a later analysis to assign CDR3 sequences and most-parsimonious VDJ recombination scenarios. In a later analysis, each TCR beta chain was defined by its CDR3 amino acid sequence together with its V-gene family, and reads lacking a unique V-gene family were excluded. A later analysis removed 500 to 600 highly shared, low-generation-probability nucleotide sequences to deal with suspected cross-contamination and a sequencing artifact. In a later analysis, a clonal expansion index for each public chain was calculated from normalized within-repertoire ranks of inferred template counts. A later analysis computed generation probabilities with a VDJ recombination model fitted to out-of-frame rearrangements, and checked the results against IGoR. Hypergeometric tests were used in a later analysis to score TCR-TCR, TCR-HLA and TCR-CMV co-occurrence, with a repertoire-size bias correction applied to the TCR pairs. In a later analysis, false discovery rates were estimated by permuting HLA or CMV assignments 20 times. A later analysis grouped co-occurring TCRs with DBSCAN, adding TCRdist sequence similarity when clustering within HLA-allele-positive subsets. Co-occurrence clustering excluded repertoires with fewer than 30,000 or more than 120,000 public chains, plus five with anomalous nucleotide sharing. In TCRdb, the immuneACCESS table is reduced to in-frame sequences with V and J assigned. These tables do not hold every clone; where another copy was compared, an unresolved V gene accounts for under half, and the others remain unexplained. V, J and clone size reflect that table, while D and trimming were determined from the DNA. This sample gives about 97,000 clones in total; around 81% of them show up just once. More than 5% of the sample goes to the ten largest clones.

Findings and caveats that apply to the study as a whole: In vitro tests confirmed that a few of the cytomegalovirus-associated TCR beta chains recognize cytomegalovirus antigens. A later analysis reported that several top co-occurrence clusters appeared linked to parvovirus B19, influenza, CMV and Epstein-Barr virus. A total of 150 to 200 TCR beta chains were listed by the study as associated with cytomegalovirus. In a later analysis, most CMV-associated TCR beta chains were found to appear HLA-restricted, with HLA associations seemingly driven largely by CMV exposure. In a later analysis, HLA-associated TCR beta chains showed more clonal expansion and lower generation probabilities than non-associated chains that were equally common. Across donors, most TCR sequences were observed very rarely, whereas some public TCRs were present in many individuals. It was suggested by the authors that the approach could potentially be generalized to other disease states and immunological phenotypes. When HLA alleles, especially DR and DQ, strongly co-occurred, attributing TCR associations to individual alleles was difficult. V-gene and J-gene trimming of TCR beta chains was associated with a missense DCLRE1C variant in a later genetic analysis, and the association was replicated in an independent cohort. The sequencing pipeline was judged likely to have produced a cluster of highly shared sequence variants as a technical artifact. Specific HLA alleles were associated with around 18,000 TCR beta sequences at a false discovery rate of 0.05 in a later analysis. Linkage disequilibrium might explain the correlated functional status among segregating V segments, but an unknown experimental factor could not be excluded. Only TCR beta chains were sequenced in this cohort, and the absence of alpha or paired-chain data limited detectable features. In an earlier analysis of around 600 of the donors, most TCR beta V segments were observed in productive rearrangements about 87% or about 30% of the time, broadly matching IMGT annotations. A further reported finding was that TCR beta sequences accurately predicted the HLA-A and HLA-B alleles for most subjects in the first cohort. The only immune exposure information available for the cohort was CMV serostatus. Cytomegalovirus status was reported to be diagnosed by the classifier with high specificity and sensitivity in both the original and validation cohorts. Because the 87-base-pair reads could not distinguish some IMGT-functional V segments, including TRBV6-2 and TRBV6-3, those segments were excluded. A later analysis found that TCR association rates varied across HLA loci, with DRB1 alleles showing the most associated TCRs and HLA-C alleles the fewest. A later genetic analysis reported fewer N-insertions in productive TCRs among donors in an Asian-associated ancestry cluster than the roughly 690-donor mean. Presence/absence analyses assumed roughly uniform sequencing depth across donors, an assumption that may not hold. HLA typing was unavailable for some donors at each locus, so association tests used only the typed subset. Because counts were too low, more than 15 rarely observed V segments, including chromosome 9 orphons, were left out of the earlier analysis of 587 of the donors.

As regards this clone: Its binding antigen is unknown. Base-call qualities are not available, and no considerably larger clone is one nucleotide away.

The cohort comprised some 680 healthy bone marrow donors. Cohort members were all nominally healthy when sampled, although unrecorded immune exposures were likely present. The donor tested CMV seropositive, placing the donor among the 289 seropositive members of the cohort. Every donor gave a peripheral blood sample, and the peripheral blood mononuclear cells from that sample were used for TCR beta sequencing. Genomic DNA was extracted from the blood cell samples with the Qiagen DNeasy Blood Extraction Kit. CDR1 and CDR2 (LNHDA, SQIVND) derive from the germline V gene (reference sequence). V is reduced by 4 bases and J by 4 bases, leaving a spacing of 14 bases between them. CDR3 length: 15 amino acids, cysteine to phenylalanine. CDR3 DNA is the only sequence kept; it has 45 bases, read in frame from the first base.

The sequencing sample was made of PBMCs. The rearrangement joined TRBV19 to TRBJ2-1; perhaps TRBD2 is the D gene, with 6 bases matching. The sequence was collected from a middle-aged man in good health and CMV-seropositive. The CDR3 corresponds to CASSTGTGAYNEQFF. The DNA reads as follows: TGTGCCAGTAGTACGGGGACTGGCGCTTACAATGAGCAGTTCTTC. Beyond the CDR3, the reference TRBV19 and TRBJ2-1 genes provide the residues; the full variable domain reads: DGGITQSPKYLFRKEGQNVTLSCEQNLNHDAMYWYRQDPGQGLRLIYYSQIVNDFQKGDIAEGYSVSREKKESFPLTVTSAQKNPTAFYLCASSTGTGAYNEQFFGPGTRLTVL.